These 4 T cell receptor beta chains share one sample of origin, sequenced in a study of blood T cell repertoires in COVID-19. Sequenced by immunoSEQ multiplex PCR; TCRdb stores in-frame clones only, minus some. Among about 110,000 clones listed, approximately 81% were seen once. The sequencing sample was made of peripheral blood. Receptors originate from a man aged 35 to 55 with acute or convalescent COVID-19.

The V gene is TRBV13, the J gene TRBJ2-7; 12 nucleotides align to TRBD2. J was trimmed by 3 bases and V by 4 bases; bases with no gene match: 7. This CDR3 contains 16 residues. CDR1 is PRHDT, CDR2 FYEKMQ, per germline (reference sequence). For the CDR3, the DNA is TGTGCCAGCAGCTCCATGACTAGCGGGGGTCTCTACGAGCAGTACTTC. Residues: CASSSMTSGGLYEQYF.

The sample holds one count of this clone. The rearrangement joins TRBV29-1 to TRBJ1-4, with a weak D call TRBD1 (5 bases). Germline loops: CDR1 SQVTM, CDR2 ANQGSEA. The CDR3 spans 15 residues. Trimming cost V 6 bases and J 0 bases, with 14 bases left between them. Here the CDR3 reads CSVVGGSATNEKLFF. CDR3 in DNA: TGCAGCGTAGTGGGGGGATCGGCAACTAATGAAAAACTGTTTTTT.

The V gene is TRBV5-4, the J gene TRBJ1-1; TRBD1 agrees at 9 bases. Germline V gene lookup returns CDR1 SGHNT and CDR2 YYREEE (reference sequence). V was pared by 4 bases and J by 5 bases, with 9 bases of the junction left unmatched. The CDR3 runs to 15 residues. The CDR3 reads CASSPGTGRGTEAFF. The CDR3 DNA sequence: TGTGCCAGCAGCCCGGGGACAGGGAGGGGGACTGAAGCTTTCTTT.

The chain combines TRBV11-1 with TRBJ1-2; D not certain. CDR1 is SGHAT, CDR2 FQDESV, per germline (reference sequence). Trimming stripped 1 base from V and 7 bases from J, with 13 bases between. This CDR3 is built from 14 residues. For the CDR3, the DNA is TGTGCCAGCAGCTTAGGTCAGGACGGGAGTGGCTACACCTTC. Encoded protein: CASSLGQDGSGYTF.